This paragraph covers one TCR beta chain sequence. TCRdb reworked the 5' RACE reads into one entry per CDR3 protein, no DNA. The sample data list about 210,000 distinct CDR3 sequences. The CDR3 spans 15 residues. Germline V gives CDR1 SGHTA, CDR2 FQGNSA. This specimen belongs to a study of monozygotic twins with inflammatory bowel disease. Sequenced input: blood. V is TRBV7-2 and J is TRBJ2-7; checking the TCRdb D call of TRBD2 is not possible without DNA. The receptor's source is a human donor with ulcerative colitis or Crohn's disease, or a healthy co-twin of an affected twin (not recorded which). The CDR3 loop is CASSLRLAGVVEQYF.